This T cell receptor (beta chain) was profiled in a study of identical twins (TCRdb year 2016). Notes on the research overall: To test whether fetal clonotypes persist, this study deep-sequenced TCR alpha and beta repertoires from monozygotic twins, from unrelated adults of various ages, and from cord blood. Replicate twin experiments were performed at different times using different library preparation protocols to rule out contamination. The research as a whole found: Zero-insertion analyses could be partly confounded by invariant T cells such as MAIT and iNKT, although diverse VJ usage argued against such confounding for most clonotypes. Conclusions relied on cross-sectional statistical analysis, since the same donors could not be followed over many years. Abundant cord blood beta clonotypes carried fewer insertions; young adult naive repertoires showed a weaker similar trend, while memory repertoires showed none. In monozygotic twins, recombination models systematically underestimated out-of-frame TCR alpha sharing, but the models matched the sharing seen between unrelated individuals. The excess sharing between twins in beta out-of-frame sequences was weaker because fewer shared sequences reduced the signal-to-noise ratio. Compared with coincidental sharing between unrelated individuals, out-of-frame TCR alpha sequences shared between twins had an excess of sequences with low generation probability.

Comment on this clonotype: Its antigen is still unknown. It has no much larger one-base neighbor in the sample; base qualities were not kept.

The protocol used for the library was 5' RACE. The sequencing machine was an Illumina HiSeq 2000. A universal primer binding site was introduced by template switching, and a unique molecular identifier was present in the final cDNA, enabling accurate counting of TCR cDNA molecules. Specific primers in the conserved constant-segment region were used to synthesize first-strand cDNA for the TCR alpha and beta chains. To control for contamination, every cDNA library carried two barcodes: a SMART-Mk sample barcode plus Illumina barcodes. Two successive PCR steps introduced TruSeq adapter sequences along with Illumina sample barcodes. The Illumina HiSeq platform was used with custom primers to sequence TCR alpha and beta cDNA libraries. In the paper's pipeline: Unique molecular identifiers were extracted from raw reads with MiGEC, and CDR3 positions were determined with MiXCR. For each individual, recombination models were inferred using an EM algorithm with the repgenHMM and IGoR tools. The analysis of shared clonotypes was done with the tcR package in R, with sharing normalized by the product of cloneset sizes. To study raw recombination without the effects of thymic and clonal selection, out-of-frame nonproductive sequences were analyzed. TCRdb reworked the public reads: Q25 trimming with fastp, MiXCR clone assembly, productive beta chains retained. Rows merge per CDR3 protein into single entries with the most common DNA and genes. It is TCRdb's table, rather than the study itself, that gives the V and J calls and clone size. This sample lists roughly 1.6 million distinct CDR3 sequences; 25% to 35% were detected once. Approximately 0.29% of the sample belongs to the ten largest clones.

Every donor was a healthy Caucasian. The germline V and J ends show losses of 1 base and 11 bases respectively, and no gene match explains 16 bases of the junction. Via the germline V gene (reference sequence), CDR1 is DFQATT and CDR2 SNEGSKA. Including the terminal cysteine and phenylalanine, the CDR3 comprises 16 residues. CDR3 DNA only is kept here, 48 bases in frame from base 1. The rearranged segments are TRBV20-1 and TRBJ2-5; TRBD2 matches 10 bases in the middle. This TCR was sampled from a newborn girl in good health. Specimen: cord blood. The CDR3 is CSARVPSGRARNEQYF. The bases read TGCAGTGCTAGAGTTCCGAGCGGGAGGGCGCGAAATGAGCAGTACTTC.